This T cell receptor (beta chain) emerged from a study of early T cells in non-severe SARS-CoV-2 infection. Across the study: Sequencing used unsorted whole-blood bulk RNA, so chains lack pairing.

This CDR3 region has 15 residues. V gave up 7 bases and J gave up 4 bases; unmatched junction bases: 9. Germline values: CDR1 MDHEN, CDR2 SYDVKM. Study outcomes and limitations: Matches to VDJdb favored anti-spike CD8 responses and missed private and CD4 specificities.

Researchers attached unique molecular identifiers to individual cDNA molecules. TCRdb fed the 5' RACE reads into MiXCR, producing one record per CDR3 protein. The sample consists of under 95,000 distinct CDR3 sequences, roughly 12% of them appearing once. This clonotype was observed at least ten times. No antigen is known for it. The clonotype comes from an adult who was a healthcare worker with PCR-confirmed SARS-CoV-2 infection or an uninfected control (not recorded which). The sequenced sample was whole blood. V and J are TRBV28 and TRBJ1-4; 7 nucleotides match TRBD1. DNA of the CDR3: TGTGCCAGCAAATCTACAGGGGACCTTAATGAAAAACTGTTTTTT. Protein sequence: CASKSTGDLNEKLFF.